Here is one T cell receptor beta chain with its context. Its specificity is not known. The data were produced by immunoSEQ multiplex PCR, yet TCRdb's version contains in-frame clones alone and is incomplete. The sample has roughly 7,000 clones; 63% are singletons. The sample is drawn from a study of coeliac disease. Turning to the study itself: Each coeliac patient was active, refractory type I, or diet-controlled.

Broader study findings: Lamina propria and intraepithelial cell fractions may contain each other's cells. The authors judged this method unsuitable for unbiased gliadin-specific T cell detection.

Germline values: CDR1 SQVTM, CDR2 ANQGSEA. J was trimmed by 8 bases and V by 4 bases; bases with no gene match: 0. CDR3 length equals 11 residues. The receptor comes from a woman aged 55-70 years with active celiac disease. Sequencing was performed on lamina propria lymphocytes from the gut. This sequence joins TRBV29-1 and TRBJ1-4; 8 nucleotides match TRBD1. The CDR3 DNA follows: TGCAGCGTTGGACAGGGGGAAAAACTGTTTTTT. It translates to CSVGQGEKLFF.